This T cell receptor (beta chain) was sequenced during a study of T cells in Graves' hyperthyroidism and ophthalmopathy. What was amplified from RNA transcripts were TCR beta CDR3 regions. The study used the HTBI primer set for a first-round RT-PCR of the TCR CDR3. TCRdb itself ran the multiplex PCR reads through MiXCR, one entry per CDR3 protein. Of fewer than 900,000 distinct CDR3 sequences detected, over 15% appear once; the ten largest clones hold approximately 16%. The CDR3 spans 18 residues. The V and J ends lost 4 bases and 0 bases respectively, with 18 bases between them. The receptor comes from a woman in her forties or fifties with Graves' hyperthyroidism that later progressed to Graves' ophthalmopathy. The V gene is TRBV12-3 or TRBV12-4, the J gene TRBJ1-4, with D possibly being TRBD1 (5 bases). Sequenced material: blood. The CDR3 DNA reads as TGTGCCAGCAGTTCGGGACCTAAATACGTTGCAACTAATGAAAAACTGTTTTTT. Translating it yields CASSSGPKYVATNEKLFF.